These 12 T cell receptor beta chains share one sample of origin, sequenced in a study of cytomegalovirus exposure and HLA in healthy donors. Amplification used 60 Vbeta primers and 13 Jbeta primers. Assay used: immunoSEQ multiplex PCR; TCRdb lists only in-frame clones, some missing. Of 180,000 or so clones listed, approximately 83% are singletons. The sequenced sample consisted of PBMCs. The receptors originated from a young man in good health and CMV-seropositive.

This sequence joins TRBV5-1 and TRBJ2-3; 9 nucleotides agree with TRBD1. V was pared by 1 base and J by 4 bases, with 4 bases of the junction left unmatched. The CDR3 is made up of 15 amino acids. Germline loops: CDR1 SGHRS, CDR2 YFSETQ. The CDR3 sequence is CASSLMTGGADTQYF. As DNA, the CDR3 is TGCGCCAGCAGCTTGATGACAGGGGGGGCAGATACGCAGTATTTT. The entire variable domain, with the rest obtained from reference TRBV5-1 and TRBJ2-3, is as follows: KAGVTQTPRYLIKTRGQQVTLSCSPISGHRSVSWYQQTPGQGLQFLFEYFSETQRNKGNFPGRFSGRQFSNSRSEMNVSTLELGDSALYLCASSLMTGGADTQYFGPGTRLTVL.

The chain joins TRBV21-1 to TRBJ2-7; the D call in the table, TRBD2, was not verified against the DNA. TRBV21-1 is recorded as a pseudogene. The CDR3 consists of 16 residues. The CDR3: CASRSTPGLDPYEQYF. CDR3 in DNA: TGTGCCAGCAGGAGTACACCGGGACTTGACCCTTACGAGCAGTACTTC.

This clone was detected only once. The V call is TRBV10-3, the J call TRBJ2-1; 10 bases agree with TRBD2. This CDR3 contains 14 residues. Germline lookup yields CDR1 ENHRY and CDR2 SYGVKD. Unmatched junction bases numbered 8, after V lost 8 bases and J lost 7 bases. CDR3: CAIGSLAGVNEQFF. CDR3 coding DNA: TGTGCCATCGGTTCCCTAGCGGGGGTAAATGAGCAGTTCTTC.

This clone has only a few counts. The CDR3 region is CASSLQGNTEAFF. Here the CDR3 DNA reads TGCGCCAGCAGCTTACAGGGGAACACTGAAGCTTTCTTT. The chain couples TRBV5-1 to TRBJ1-1; the D gene is possibly TRBD1 (6 bases). With 2 bases removed from V and 1 base from J, the gap between germline ends came to 6 bases. This CDR3 has 13 residues. CDR1 and CDR2 from the germline V gene are SGHRS and YFSETQ.

The chain recombines TRBV27 with TRBJ2-2, with TRBD1 identical over 8 bases. The germline gives CDR1 MNHEY, CDR2 SMNVEV (reference sequence). V dropped 1 base and J dropped 2; count of bases not matched to a gene: 3. The CDR3 is 16 residues long. The CDR3 sequence: CASSLFQGANTGELFF. CDR3 DNA: TGTGCCAGCAGTTTATTCCAGGGGGCCAACACCGGGGAGCTGTTTTTT.

The chain has TRBV18 and TRBJ2-1; 8 positions match TRBD2. This CDR3 is 16 amino acids long. Germline-derived CDR1 and CDR2 are KGHSH and LQKENI. The trim removed 3 bases at V and 7 bases at J, leaving 11 bases unmatched. The CDR3 here is CASSPSIAGPENEQFF. CDR3 nucleotides: TGTGCCAGCTCACCTTCCATAGCGGGGCCGGAGAATGAGCAGTTCTTC.

V is TRBV4-1 and J is TRBJ2-1, with 8 nucleotides matching TRBD2. Germline CDR1 MGHRA, CDR2 YSYEKL. V dropped 1 base and J dropped 7; count of bases not matched to a gene: 12. The CDR3 loop spans 17 amino acids. The CDR3 region has the DNA TGCGCCAGCAGCCAAGTTGTTGTGCGGGGGGCAGCAAATGAGCAGTTCTTC. Translation gives CASSQVVVRGAANEQFF.

This clone was seen just once. The rearrangement uses TRBV19 and TRBJ2-7; TRBD1 agrees at 10 bases. This CDR3 region has 18 residues. Germline-derived CDR1 and CDR2 are LNHDA and SQIVND (reference sequence). V shed 5 bases and J 2 bases; nucleotides not matched to a gene: 15. The CDR3 DNA sequence: TGTGCCAGTAGTCCCTGGGGGACAGGGGCCATTAAAACCTACGAGCAGTACTTC. Its protein is CASSPWGTGAIKTYEQYF.

The rearrangement uses TRBV2 and TRBJ2-5; D gene unclear. Germline CDR1 and CDR2: SNHLY and FYNNEI. CDR3 length equals 14 residues. Trimming stripped 2 bases from V and 3 bases from J, with 10 bases between. The CDR3 here is CASSEYSVKETQYF. In DNA form, the CDR3 reads TGTGCCAGCAGTGAATATTCGGTAAAAGAGACCCAGTACTTC. Variable domain in full (rest from reference TRBV2 and TRBJ2-5): EPEVTQTPSHQVTQMGQEVILRCVPISNHLYFYWYRQILGQKVEFLVSFYNNEISEKSEIFDDQFSVERPDGSNFTLKIRSTKLEDSAMYFCASSEYSVKETQYFGPGTRLLVL.

The gene calls are TRBV7-2 and TRBJ2-5; D is perhaps TRBD2 (5 bases). V lost 6 bases and J lost 2, with 13 bases in between. Looked up from germline, CDR1 is SGHTA and CDR2 is FQGNSA. The CDR3 totals 14 residues. CDR3 nucleotides: TGTGCCAGCAGTCCAAGACCGGGGCAAGAGACCCAGTACTTC. It yields the protein CASSPRPGQETQYF. Supplemented by reference TRBV7-2 and TRBJ2-5, the full variable domain reads GAGVSQSPSNKVTEKGKDVELRCDPISGHTALYWYRQSLGQGLEFLIYFQGNSAPDKSGLPSDRFSAERTGGSVSTLTIQRTQQEDSAVYLCASSPRPGQETQYFGPGTRLLVL.

This chain uses TRBV6-5 with TRBJ2-3; 9 nucleotides align to TRBD2. This CDR3 has 15 amino acids. Trimming at V came to 6 bases and at J to 1 base, leaving 5 bases not matched to a gene. Germline V gene data show CDR1 as MNHEY and CDR2 as SVGAGI. CDR3 residues: CASSGERGGTDTQYF. CDR3 DNA sequence: TGTGCCAGCAGCGGCGAGCGGGGGGGCACAGATACGCAGTATTTT.

This clone occurred once. The chain uses TRBV9 and TRBJ2-3; weak D call: TRBD1 (6 bases). V lost 2 bases and J 0 bases, leaving 16 bases between the germline ends. CDR3 length equals 17 residues. Germline assignment: CDR1 SGDLS and CDR2 YYNGEE. This CDR3 reads CASSVETGAGSTDTQYF. Here the CDR3 DNA reads TGTGCCAGCAGCGTCGAGACAGGAGCAGGCAGCACAGATACGCAGTATTTT.